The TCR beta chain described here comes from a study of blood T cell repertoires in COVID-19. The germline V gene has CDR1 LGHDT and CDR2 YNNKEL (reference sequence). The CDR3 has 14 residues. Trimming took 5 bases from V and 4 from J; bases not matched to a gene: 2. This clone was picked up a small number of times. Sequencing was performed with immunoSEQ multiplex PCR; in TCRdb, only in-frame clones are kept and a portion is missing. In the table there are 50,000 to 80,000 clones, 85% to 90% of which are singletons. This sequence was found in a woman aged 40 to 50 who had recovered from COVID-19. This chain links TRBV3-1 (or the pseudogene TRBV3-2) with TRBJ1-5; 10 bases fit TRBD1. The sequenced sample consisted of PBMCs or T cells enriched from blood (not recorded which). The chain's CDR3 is CASSDRGRNQPQHF. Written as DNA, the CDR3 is TGTGCCAGCAGCGACAGGGGGCGGAATCAGCCCCAGCATTTT.